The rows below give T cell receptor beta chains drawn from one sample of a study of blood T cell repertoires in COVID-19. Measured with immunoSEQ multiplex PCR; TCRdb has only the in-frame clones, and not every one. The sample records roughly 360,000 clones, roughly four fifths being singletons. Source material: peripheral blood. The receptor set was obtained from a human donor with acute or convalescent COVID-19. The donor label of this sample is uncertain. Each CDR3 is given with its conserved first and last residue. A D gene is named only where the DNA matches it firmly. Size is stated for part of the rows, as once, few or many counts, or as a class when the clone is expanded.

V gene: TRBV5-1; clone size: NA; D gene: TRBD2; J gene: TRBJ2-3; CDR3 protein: CASSTSGSATDTQYF; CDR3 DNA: TGCGCCAGCAGCACTAGCGGGAGCGCCACAGATACGCAGTATTTT
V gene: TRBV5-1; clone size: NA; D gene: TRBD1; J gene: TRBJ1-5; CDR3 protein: CASSSTGDQPQHF; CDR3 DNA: TGCGCCAGCAGCTCGACAGGGGATCAGCCCCAGCATTTT
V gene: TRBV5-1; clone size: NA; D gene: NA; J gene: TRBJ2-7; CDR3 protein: CASSLGAGHESYEQYF; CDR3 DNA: TGCGCCAGCAGCTTGGGGGCCGGACACGAATCCTACGAGCAGTACTTC
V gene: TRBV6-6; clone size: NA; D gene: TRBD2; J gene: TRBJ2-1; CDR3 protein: CASSRPGLAGETYNEQFF; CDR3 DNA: TGTGCCAGCAGTCGACCGGGACTAGCGGGAGAGACGTACAATGAGCAGTTCTTC
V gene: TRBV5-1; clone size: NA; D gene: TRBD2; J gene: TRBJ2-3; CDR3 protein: CASSPGSSGGDTQYF; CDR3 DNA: TGCGCCAGCAGCCCGGGGAGTAGCGGGGGTGATACGCAGTATTTT
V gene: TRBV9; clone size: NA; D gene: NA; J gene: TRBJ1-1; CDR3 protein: CASSPKPRGNTEAFF; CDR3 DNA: TGTGCCAGCAGCCCGAAGCCGAGAGGGAACACTGAAGCTTTCTTT
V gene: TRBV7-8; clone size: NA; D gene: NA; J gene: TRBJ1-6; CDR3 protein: CASSLVWGANSPLHF; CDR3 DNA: TGTGCCAGCAGCTTAGTCTGGGGCGCAAATTCACCCCTCCACTTT
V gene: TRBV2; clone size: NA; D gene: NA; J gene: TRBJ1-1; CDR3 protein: CASSEKRGFWVNTEAFF; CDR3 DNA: TGTGCCAGCAGTGAAAAACGAGGGTTTTGGGTGAACACTGAAGCTTTCTTT
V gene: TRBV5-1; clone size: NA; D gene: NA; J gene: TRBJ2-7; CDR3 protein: CASSLTGSYEQYF; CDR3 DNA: TGCGCCAGCAGCTTGACAGGGTCCTACGAGCAGTACTTC
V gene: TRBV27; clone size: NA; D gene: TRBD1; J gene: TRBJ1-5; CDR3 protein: CASRGLGGGDQPQHF; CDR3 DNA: TGTGCCAGCCGAGGTCTCGGAGGGGGCGATCAGCCCCAGCATTTT
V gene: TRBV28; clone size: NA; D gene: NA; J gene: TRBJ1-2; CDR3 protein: CASSLWASNDYGYTF; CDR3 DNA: TGTGCCAGCAGTTTGTGGGCCTCCAATGACTATGGCTACACCTTC
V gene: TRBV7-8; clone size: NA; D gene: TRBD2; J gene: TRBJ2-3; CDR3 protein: CASSSPTSGGLARTDTQYF; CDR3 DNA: TGTGCCAGCAGCTCCCCCACTAGCGGGGGACTCGCACGCACAGATACGCAGTATTTT
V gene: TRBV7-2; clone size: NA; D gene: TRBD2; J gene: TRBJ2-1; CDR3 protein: CASSLDGRAVNEQFF; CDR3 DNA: TGTGCCAGCAGCTTAGACGGGAGGGCCGTCAATGAGCAGTTCTTC
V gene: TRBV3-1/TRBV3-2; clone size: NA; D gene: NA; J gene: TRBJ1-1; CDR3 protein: CASSQVAANTEAFF; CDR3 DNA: TGTGCCAGCAGCCAAGTTGCGGCGAACACTGAAGCTTTCTTT
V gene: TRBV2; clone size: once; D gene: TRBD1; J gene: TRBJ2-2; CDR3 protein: CASSDDRVVSGELFF; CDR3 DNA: TGTGCCAGCAGTGACGACAGGGTGGTATCCGGGGAGCTGTTTTTT
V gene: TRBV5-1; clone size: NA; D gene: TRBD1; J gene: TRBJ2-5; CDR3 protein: CASRAGTGGWETQYF; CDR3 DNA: TGCGCCAGCAGAGCCGGGACAGGGGGCTGGGAGACCCAGTACTTC
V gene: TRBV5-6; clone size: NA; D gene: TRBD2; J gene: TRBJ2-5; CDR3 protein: CASRSGREGETQYF; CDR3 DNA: TGTGCCAGCAGGAGCGGGAGGGAGGGGGAGACCCAGTACTTC
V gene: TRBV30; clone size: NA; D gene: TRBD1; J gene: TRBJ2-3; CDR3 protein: CAWSADRGLSDTQYF; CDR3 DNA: TGTGCCTGGAGTGCGGACAGGGGGCTATCAGATACGCAGTATTTT
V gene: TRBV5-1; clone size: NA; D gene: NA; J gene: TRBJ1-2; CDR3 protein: CASSYPPPGRKYGYTF; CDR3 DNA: TGCGCCAGCAGTTACCCTCCGCCGGGGAGGAAGTATGGCTACACCTTC
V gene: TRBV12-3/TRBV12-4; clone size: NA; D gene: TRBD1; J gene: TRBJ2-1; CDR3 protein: CASSFGQGNEQFF; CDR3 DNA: TGTGCCAGCAGTTTCGGACAGGGTAACGAGCAGTTCTTC
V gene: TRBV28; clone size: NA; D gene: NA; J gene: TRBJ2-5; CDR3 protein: CASTMRRAQYF; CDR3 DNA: TGTGCCAGCACGATGAGACGGGCCCAGTACTTC
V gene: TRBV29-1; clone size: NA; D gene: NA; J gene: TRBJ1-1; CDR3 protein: CSVLTGAKAFF; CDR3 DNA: TGCAGCGTCCTGACTGGGGCTAAAGCTTTCTTT
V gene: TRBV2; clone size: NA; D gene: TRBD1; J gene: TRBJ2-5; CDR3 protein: CASRPGQGVETQYF; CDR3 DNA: TGTGCCAGCAGACCGGGACAGGGGGTGGAGACCCAGTACTTC
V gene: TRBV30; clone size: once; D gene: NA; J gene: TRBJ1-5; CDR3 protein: CAWSKAQGQPQHF; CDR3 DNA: TGTGCCTGGAGCAAGGCCCAGGGGCAGCCCCAGCATTTT
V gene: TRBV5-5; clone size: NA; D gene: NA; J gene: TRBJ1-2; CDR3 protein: CASSLSVVGNYGYTF; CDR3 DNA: TGTGCCAGCAGCTTGTCGGTGGTCGGGAACTATGGCTACACCTTC
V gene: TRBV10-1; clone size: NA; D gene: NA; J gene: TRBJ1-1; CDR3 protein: CASSESTGFAEAFF; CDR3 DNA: TGCGCCAGCAGTGAGTCGACAGGATTCGCTGAAGCTTTCTTT
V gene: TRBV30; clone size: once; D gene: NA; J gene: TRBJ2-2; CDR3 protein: CAWSVLGGNTGELFF; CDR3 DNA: TGTGCCTGGAGTGTATTAGGGGGTAACACCGGGGAGCTGTTTTTT
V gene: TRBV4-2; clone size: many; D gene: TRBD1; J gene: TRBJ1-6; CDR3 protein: CASSQAVQGNNSPLHF; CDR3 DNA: TGTGCCAGCAGCCAAGCGGTACAGGGGAATAATTCACCCCTCCACTTT
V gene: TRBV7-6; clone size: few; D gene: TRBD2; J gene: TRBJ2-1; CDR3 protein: CASSLVSGRANHNEQFF; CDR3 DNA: TGTGCCAGCAGCTTAGTAAGCGGGAGGGCCAACCACAATGAGCAGTTCTTC
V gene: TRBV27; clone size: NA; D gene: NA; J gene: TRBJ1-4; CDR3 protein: CASSFGIGGDNEKLFF; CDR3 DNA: TGTGCCAGCAGTTTTGGGATTGGGGGGGATAATGAAAAACTGTTTTTT
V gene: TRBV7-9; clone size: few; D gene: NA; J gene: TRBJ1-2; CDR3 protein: CASSTRDGYTF; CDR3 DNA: TGTGCCAGCAGCACCCGCGATGGCTACACCTTC
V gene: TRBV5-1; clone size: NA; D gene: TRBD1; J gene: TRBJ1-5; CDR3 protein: CASSPGQINQPQHF; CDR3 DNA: TGCGCCAGCAGCCCGGGACAGATAAATCAGCCCCAGCATTTT
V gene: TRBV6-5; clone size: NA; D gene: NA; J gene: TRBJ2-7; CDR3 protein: CASRVRGKDEQYF; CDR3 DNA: TGTGCCAGCAGGGTTAGGGGGAAGGACGAGCAGTACTTC
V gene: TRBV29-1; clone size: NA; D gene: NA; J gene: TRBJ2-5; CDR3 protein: CSVGFPVQETQYF; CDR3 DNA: TGCAGCGTTGGTTTCCCCGTCCAAGAGACCCAGTACTTC
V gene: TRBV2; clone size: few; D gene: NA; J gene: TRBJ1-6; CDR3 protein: CASSERQVSSPLHF; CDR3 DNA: TGTGCCAGCAGTGAACGGCAGGTCAGTTCACCCCTCCACTTT
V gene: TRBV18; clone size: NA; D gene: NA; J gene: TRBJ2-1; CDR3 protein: CASSPGHSTYNEQFF; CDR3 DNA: TGTGCCAGCTCACCTGGACACAGCACATACAATGAGCAGTTCTTC
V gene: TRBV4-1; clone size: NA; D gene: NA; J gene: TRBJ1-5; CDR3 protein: CASSQPGFSNQPQHF; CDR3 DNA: TGCGCCAGCAGCCAACCGGGATTTAGCAATCAGCCCCAGCATTTT
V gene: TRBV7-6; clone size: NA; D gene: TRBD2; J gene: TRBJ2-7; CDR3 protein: CASSLASGLGLAGVREQYF; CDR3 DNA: TGTGCCAGCAGCTTAGCATCCGGGTTGGGACTAGCGGGGGTTCGCGAGCAGTACTTC
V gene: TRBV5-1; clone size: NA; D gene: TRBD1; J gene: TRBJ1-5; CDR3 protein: CASSANTGDNQPQHF; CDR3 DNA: TGCGCCAGCAGCGCAAATACAGGGGACAATCAGCCCCAGCATTTT
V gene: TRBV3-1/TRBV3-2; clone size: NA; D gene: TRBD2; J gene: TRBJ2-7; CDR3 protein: CASSQEGGWRNEQYF; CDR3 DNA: TGTGCCAGCAGCCAAGAGGGGGGGTGGCGGAACGAGCAGTACTTC
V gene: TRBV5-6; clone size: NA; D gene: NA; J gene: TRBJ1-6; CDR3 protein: CASSLEPGVGSPLHF; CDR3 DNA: TGTGCCAGCAGCTTGGAGCCAGGGGTAGGGTCACCCCTCCACTTT
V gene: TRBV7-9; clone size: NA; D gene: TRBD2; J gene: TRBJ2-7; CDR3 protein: CASSLASGSLYEQYF; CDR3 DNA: TGTGCCAGCAGCTTAGCCAGCGGGAGTCTTTACGAGCAGTACTTC
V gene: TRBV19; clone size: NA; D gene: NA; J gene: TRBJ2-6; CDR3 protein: CASSLGLPGANVLTF; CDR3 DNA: TGTGCCAGTAGTCTGGGGCTTCCTGGGGCCAACGTCCTGACTTTC
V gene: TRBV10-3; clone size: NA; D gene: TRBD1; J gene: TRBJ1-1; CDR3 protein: CAIKRAPGQGYSNTEAFF; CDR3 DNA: TGTGCCATCAAGAGGGCGCCGGGACAGGGTTATTCGAACACTGAAGCTTTCTTT
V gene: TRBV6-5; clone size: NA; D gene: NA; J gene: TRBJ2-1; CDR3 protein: CASSLHFSSYNEQFF; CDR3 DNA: TGTGCCAGCAGTCTTCATTTTAGCTCCTACAATGAGCAGTTCTTC
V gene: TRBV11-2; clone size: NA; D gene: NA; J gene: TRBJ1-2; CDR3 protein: CASSLVRGRAANYGYTF; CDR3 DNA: TGTGCCAGCAGCTTAGTTAGGGGCAGGGCAGCTAACTATGGCTACACCTTC
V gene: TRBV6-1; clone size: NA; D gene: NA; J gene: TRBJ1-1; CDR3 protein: CASSDPVTEAFF; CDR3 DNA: TGTGCCAGCAGTGACCCGGTTACTGAAGCTTTCTTT
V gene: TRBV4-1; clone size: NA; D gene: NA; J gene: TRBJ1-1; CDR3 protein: CASSQVTSGTEAFF; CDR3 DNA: TGCGCCAGCAGCCAAGTCACGAGTGGCACTGAAGCTTTCTTT
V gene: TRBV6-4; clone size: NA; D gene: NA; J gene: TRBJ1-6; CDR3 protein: CASSDPAYRASSYNSPLHF; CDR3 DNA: TGTGCCAGCAGTGACCCAGCTTACAGGGCCAGCTCCTATAATTCACCCCTCCACTTT